This T cell receptor (beta chain) originates from a study of cytomegalovirus exposure and HLA in healthy donors. General observations from the study: A later analysis by the authors found several of the most significant clusters apparently linked to common viral pathogens. TRBV6-2, TRBV6-3 and other indistinguishable V segments were excluded. A highly shared variant cluster was judged a likely technical artifact.

Germline V gene lookup returns CDR1 SEHNR and CDR2 FQNEAQ (reference sequence). The CDR3 covers 13 residues. The junction had 0 bases not matched to a gene; V was cut back by 3 bases and J by 4 bases. With regard to this clone: Antigen: not known. Other nucleotide sequences in the sample specify the same CDR3.

PCR amplification relied on 60 Vbeta primers (plus 13 Jbeta primers). In the original workflow: Counted up in a later analysis, unique TCR beta chains came to about 80 million, with about 9.9 million shared. Clones were sequenced by immunoSEQ multiplex PCR, and TCRdb holds only the in-frame ones, with some missing. V and J calls and clone size are copied from that table; D and trimming were computed from the DNA. This sample yields just over 150,000 clones, of which 82% are seen a single time; around 7% belongs to the top ten. V gene TRBV7-9 combines with J gene TRBJ1-2; 9 nucleotides agree with TRBD1. The sequencing sample was made of PBMCs. The receptor was isolated from a woman in her forties or fifties in good health and CMV-seropositive. The CDR3 protein is CASSLGQGYGYTF. CDR3 DNA: TGTGCCAGCAGCTTGGGACAGGGCTATGGCTACACCTTC.